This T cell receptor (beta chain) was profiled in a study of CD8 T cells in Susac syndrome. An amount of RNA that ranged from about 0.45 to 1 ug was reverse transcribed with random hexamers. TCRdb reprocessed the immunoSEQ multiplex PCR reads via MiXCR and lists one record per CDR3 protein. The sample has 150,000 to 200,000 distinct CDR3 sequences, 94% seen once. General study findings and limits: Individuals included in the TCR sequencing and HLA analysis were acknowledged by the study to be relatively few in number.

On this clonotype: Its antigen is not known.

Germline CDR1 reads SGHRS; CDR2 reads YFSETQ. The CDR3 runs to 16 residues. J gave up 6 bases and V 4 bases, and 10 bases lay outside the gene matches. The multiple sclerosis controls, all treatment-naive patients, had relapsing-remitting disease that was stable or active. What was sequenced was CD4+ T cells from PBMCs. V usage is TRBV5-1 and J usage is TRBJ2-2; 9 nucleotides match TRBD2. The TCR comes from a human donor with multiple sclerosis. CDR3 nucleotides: TGCGCCAGCAGCCCCCCCAGCGGGAGGACGTCCGGGGAGCTGTTTTTT. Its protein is CASSPPSGRTSGELFF.